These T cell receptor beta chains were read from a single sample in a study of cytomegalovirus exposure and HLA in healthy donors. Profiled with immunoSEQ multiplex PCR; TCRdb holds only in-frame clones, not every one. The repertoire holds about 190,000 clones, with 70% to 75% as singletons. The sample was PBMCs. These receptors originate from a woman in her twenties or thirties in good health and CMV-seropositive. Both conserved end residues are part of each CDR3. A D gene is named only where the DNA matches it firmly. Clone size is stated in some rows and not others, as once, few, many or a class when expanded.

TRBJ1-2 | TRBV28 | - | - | CASRLTANYGYTF | TGTGCCAGCAGGCTGACAGCTAACTATGGCTACACCTTC
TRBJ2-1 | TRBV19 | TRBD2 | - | CASSMTSGGHNEQFF | TGTGCCAGTAGTATGACTAGCGGGGGACACAATGAGCAGTTCTTC
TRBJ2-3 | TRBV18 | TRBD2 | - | CASSPKSLAADTQYF | TGTGCCAGCTCACCAAAATCGCTAGCGGCAGATACGCAGTATTTT
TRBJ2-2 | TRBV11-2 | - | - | CASSSRLSGELFF | TGTGCCAGCAGCTCGAGGTTATCCGGGGAGCTGTTTTTT
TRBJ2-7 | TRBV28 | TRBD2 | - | CASSWSGGTEQYF | TGTGCCAGCAGTTGGTCCGGGGGGACCGAGCAGTACTTC
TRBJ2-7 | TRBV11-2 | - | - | CASSLVGSEQYF | TGTGCCAGCAGCTTAGTGGGGAGCGAGCAGTACTTC
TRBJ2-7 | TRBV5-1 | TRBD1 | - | CASSLGQDYEQYF | TGCGCCAGCAGCTTAGGACAGGACTACGAGCAGTACTTC
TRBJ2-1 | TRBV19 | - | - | CASSMDRSSYNEQFF | TGTGCCAGTAGTATGGATCGGAGCTCCTACAATGAGCAGTTCTTC
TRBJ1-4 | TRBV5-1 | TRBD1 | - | CASSFETGDEKLFF | TGCGCCAGCAGCTTTGAGACAGGGGATGAAAAACTGTTTTTT
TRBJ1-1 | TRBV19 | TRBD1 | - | CASSPPPGQLNTEAFF | TGTGCCAGTAGTCCCCCCCCGGGACAGCTGAACACTGAAGCTTTCTTT
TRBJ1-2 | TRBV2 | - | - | CASTLQTPGSACGYTF | TGTGCCAGCACCCTACAGACCCCCGGTAGCGCCTGCGGCTACACCTTC
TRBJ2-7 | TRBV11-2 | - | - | CASSLGDSYEQYF | TGTGCCAGCAGCTTGGGAGACTCCTACGAGCAGTACTTC
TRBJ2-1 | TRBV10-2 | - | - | CASRERFSSYNEQFF | TGCGCCAGCAGGGAGCGGTTTAGCTCCTACAATGAGCAGTTCTTC
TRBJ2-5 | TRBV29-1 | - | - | CSVVPGTIMETQYF | TGCAGCGTTGTGCCCGGGACAATAATGGAGACCCAGTACTTC
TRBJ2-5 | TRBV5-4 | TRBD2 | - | CASGGLGRGETQYF | TGTGCCAGCGGCGGGCTGGGGAGGGGAGAGACCCAGTACTTC
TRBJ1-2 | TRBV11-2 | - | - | CASSLVGGIGYTF | TGTGCCAGCAGCTTAGTCGGGGGGATCGGCTACACCTTC
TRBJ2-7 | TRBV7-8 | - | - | CASSLRSGELYEQYF | TGTGCCAGCAGCTTAAGATCGGGAGAGCTCTACGAGCAGTACTTC
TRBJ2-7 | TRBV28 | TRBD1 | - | CASSPTGQTYEQYF | TGTGCCAGCAGCCCGACGGGACAGACCTACGAGCAGTACTTC
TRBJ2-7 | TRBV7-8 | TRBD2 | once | CASSRKRGLAGGEQYF | TGTGCCAGCAGCCGAAAGCGAGGACTAGCGGGAGGCGAGCAGTACTTC
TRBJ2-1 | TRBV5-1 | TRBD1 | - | CASSPTTGAYNEQFF | TGCGCCAGCAGCCCAACGACAGGGGCTTACAATGAGCAGTTCTTC
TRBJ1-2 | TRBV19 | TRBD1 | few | CASRRDRGGGYTF | TGTGCCAGTAGACGGGACAGGGGAGGTGGCTACACCTTC
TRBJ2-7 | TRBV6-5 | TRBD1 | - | CASRPPGQRHYEQYF | TGTGCCAGCAGACCCCCGGGACAGCGCCACTACGAGCAGTACTTC
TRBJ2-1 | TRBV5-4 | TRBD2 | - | CASSPTGTRGNEQFF | TGTGCCAGCAGCCCCACCGGGACTAGGGGCAATGAGCAGTTCTTC
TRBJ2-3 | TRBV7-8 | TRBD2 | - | CASSSRTSGSGDTQYF | TGTGCCAGCAGCTCGCGGACTAGCGGGTCCGGCGATACGCAGTATTTT
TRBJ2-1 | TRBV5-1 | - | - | CASSLGGDNEQFF | TGCGCCAGCAGCTTGGGGGGAGACAATGAGCAGTTCTTC
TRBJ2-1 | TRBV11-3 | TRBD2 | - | CASSHRTSPDEQFF | TGTGCCAGCAGCCACCGGACTAGCCCTGATGAGCAGTTCTTC
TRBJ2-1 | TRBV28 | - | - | CASSLRLNYNEQFF | TGTGCCAGCAGTTTACGTCTAAACTACAATGAGCAGTTCTTC
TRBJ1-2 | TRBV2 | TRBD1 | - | CASSDRTGGGYTF | TGTGCCAGCAGCGATCGGACAGGGGGAGGCTACACCTTC
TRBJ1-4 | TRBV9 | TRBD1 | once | CASSARQGATNEKLFF | TGTGCCAGCAGCGCCCGACAGGGGGCAACTAATGAAAAACTGTTTTTT
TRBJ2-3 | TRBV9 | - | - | CASSAGLSPTDTQYF | TGTGCCAGCAGCGCGGGACTTTCCCCCACAGATACGCAGTATTTT
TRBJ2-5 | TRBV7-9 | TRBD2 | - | CASSLAGGEQDETQYF | TGTGCCAGCAGCTTAGCGGGGGGGGAACAGGATGAGACCCAGTACTTC
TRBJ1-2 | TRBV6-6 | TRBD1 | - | CASSYQGGYGYTF | TGTGCCAGCAGTTACCAGGGGGGATATGGCTACACCTTC
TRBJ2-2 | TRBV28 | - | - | CASSLGGIDIGELFF | TGTGCCAGCAGTTTGGGAGGTATTGATATCGGGGAGCTGTTTTTT
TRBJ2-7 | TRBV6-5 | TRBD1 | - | CASSQGAQVREQYF | TGTGCCAGCAGCCAGGGGGCGCAAGTAAGAGAGCAGTACTTC
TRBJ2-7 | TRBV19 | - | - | CASRQGYEQYF | TGTGCCAGTAGGCAGGGTTACGAGCAGTACTTC
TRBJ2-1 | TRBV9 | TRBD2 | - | CASSVLSGRAYEQFF | TGTGCCAGCAGCGTTCTTAGCGGGAGGGCCTATGAGCAGTTCTTC
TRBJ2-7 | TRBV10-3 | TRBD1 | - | CAISEFPGGEQYF | TGTGCCATCAGTGAGTTCCCAGGGGGTGAGCAGTACTTC
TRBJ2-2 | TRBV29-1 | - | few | CSVLGQNTGELFF | TGCAGCGTCCTGGGGCAGAACACCGGGGAGCTGTTTTTT
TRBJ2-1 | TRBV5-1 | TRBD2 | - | CASSLAVGGRAYYNEQFF | TGCGCCAGCAGCTTGGCCGTAGGCGGGAGGGCCTACTACAATGAGCAGTTCTTC
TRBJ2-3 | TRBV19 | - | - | CASRGEKPDTQYF | TGTGCCAGTAGAGGGGAAAAGCCAGATACGCAGTATTTT
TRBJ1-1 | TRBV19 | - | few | CASSPKRNTEAFF | TGTGCCAGTAGCCCGAAGAGGAACACTGAAGCTTTCTTT
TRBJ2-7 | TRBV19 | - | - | CASSITGSGEQYF | TGTGCCAGTAGTATCACAGGGAGTGGGGAGCAGTACTTC
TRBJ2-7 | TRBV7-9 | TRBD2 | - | CASSLGLAGQYF | TGTGCCAGCAGCTTGGGACTAGCCGGGCAGTACTTC
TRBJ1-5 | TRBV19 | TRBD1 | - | CASSASTGGHQPQHF | TGTGCCAGTAGTGCCTCAACAGGGGGCCATCAGCCCCAGCATTTT
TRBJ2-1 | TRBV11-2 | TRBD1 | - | CASSPGGAYNEQFF | TGTGCCAGCAGCCCAGGGGGCGCCTACAATGAGCAGTTCTTC
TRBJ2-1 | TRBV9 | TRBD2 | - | CASSVKAGGYNEQFF | TGTGCCAGCAGCGTAAAAGCGGGAGGGTACAATGAGCAGTTCTTC
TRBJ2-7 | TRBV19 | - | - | CASSAYEGEQYF | TGTGCCAGTAGTGCTTACGAGGGCGAGCAGTACTTC
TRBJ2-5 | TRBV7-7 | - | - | CASSNGETQYF | TGTGCCAGCAGTAACGGGGAGACCCAGTACTTC
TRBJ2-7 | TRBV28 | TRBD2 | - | CASSLTSGRREQYF | TGTGCCAGCAGTCTGACTAGCGGGAGGCGTGAGCAGTACTTC
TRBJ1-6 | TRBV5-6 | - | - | CASSLGGVSSLFSPLHF | TGTGCCAGCAGCTTGGGCGGGGTATCATCGCTTTTCTCACCCCTCCACTTT
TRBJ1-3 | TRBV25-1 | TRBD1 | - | CASRAGGLNTIYF | TGTGCCAGCAGAGCAGGGGGACTTAACACCATATATTTT
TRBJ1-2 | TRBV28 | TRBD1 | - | CASKTDFWDRDDNYGYTF | TGTGCCAGCAAAACTGATTTTTGGGACAGGGATGACAACTATGGCTACACCTTC
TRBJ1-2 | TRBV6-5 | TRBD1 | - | CASSYSDRETF | TGTGCCAGCAGTTACTCGGACAGGGAGACCTTC
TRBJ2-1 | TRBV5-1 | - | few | CASSLEVSSYNEQFF | TGCGCCAGCAGCTTGGAAGTGAGCTCCTACAATGAGCAGTTCTTC
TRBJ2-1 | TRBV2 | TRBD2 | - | CASSSGTSSYNEQFF | TGTGCCAGCAGTTCCGGGACTAGCTCCTACAATGAGCAGTTCTTC
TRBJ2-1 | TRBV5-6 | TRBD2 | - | CASSLVAGVFNEQFF | TGTGCCAGCAGCTTAGTAGCGGGAGTGTTCAATGAGCAGTTCTTC
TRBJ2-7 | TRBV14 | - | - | CASSQVQTAYEQYF | TGTGCCAGCAGCCAAGTGCAAACTGCTTACGAGCAGTACTTC
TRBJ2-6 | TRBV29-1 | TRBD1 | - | CSVVTGGAGANVLTF | TGCAGCGTCGTGACAGGGGGCGCCGGGGCCAACGTCCTGACTTTC